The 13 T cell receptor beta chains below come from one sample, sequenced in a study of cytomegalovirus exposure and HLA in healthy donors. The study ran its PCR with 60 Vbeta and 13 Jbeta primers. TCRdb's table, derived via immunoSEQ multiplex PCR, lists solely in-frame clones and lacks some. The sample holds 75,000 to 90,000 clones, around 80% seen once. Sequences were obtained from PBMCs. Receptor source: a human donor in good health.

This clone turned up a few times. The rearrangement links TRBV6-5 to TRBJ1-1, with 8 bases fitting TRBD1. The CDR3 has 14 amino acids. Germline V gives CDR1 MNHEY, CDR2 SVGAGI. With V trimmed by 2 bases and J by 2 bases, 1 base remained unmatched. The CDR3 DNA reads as TGTGCCAGCAGTTACGACAGGGGTAACACTGAAGCTTTCTTT. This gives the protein CASSYDRGNTEAFF.

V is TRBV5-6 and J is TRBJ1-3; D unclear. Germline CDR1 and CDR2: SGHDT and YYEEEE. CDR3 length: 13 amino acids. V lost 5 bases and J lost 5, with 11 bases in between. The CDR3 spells CASSMAARNTIYF. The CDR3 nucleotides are TGTGCCAGCAGTATGGCGGCGAGAAACACCATATATTTT.

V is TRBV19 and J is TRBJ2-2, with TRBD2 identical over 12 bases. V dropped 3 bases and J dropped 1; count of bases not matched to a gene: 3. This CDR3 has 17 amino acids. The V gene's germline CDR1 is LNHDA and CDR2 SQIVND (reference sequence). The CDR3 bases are TGTGCCAGTAGTATCTGGACTAGCGGGGTGAACACCGGGGAGCTGTTTTTT. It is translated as CASSIWTSGVNTGELFF.

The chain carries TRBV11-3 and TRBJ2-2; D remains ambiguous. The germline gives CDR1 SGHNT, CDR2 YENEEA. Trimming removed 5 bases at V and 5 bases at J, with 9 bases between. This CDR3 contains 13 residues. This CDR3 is CASSVTATGELFF. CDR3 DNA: TGTGCCAGCAGCGTAACAGCTACCGGGGAGCTGTTTTTT. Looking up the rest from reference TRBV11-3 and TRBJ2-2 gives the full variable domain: EAGVVQSPRYKIIEKKQPVAFWCNPISGHNTLYWYLQNLGQGPELLIRYENEEAVDDSQLPKDRFSAERLKGVDSTLKIQPAELGDSAVYLCASSVTATGELFFGEGSRLTVL.

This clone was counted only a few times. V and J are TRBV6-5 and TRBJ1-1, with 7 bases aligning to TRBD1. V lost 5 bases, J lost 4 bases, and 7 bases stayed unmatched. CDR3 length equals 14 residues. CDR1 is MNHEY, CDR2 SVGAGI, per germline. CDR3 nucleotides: TGTGCCAGCAGTCCCGACAGGGTCGGCACTGAAGCTTTCTTT. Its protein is CASSPDRVGTEAFF.

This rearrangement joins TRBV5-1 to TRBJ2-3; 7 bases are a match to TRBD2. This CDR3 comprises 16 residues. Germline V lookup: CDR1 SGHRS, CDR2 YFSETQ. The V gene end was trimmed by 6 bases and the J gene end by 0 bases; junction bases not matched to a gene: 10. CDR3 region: CASMFGGGPSTDTQYF. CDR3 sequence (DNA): TGCGCCAGCATGTTTGGCGGGGGACCTAGCACAGATACGCAGTATTTT.

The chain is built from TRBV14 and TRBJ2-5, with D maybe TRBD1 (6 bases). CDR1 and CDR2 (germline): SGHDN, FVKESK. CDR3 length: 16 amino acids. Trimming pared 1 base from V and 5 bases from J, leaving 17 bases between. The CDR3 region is CASSQVLLHRAETQYF. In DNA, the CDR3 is TGTGCCAGCAGCCAAGTTCTTCTGCACAGGGCGGAGACCCAGTACTTC. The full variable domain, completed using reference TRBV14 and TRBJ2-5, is EAGVTQFPSHSVIEKGQTVTLRCDPISGHDNLYWYRRVMGKEIKFLLHFVKESKQDESGMPNNRFLAERTGGTYSTLKVQPAELEDSGVYFCASSQVLLHRAETQYFGPGTRLLVL.

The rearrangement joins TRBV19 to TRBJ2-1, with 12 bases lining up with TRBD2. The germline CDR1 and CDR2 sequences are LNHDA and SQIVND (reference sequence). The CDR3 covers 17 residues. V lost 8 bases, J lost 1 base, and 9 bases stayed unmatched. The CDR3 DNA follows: TGTGCCAGTCGACTAGCGGGGGTCTTCGGGTCCTACAATGAGCAGTTCTTC. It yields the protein CASRLAGVFGSYNEQFF. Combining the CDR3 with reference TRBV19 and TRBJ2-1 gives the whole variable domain DGGITQSPKYLFRKEGQNVTLSCEQNLNHDAMYWYRQDPGQGLRLIYYSQIVNDFQKGDIAEGYSVSREKKESFPLTVTSAQKNPTAFYLCASRLAGVFGSYNEQFFGPGTRLTVL.

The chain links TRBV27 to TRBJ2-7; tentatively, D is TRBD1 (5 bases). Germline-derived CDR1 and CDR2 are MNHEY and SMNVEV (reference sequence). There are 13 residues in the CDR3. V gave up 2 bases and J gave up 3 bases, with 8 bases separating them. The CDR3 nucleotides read TGTGCCAGCAGTTTACACAGGCACTACGAGCAGTACTTC. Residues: CASSLHRHYEQYF.

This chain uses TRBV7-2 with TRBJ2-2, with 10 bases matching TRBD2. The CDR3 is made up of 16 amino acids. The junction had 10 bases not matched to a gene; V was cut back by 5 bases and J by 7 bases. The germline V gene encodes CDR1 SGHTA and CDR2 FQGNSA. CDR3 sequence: CASSRSGLASGGELFF. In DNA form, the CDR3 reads TGTGCCAGCAGCCGCTCGGGACTAGCGTCCGGCGGGGAGCTGTTTTTT.

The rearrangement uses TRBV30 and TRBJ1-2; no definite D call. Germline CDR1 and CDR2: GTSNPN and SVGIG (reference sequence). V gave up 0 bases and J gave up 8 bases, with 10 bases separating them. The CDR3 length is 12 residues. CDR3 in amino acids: CAWSVYPQGYTF. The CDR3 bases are TGTGCCTGGAGTGTTTACCCCCAGGGCTACACCTTC.

This CDR3 reads CASSPSQAAGYTF. The CDR3 DNA reads as TGTGCCAGCTCACCGAGTCAGGCAGCTGGCTACACCTTC. The chain combines TRBV18 with TRBJ1-2; D not certain. Germline loops: CDR1 KGHSH, CDR2 LQKENI. Trimming removed 3 bases from V and 7 bases from J, with 12 bases in between. The CDR3 spans 13 residues.

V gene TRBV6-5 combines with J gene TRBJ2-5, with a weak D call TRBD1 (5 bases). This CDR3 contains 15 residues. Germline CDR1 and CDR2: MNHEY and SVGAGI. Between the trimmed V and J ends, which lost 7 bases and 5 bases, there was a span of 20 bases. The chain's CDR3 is CASNRQFGLGETQYF. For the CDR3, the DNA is TGTGCCAGCAACCGACAGTTCGGGCTCGGGGAGACCCAGTACTTC.